A single T cell receptor beta chain is shown here with its context. This clone is regarded as medium-sized (0.01 to 0.1%). What antigen it recognizes has not been identified. Base qualities are not recorded, but no much larger clone differs from it by a single base. The sample is drawn from a study of blood T cell repertoires in COVID-19 (dated by TCRdb to the early 2020s). For context, the study as a whole: The collaborator samples originated in the United States, Italy and Spain and spanned the acute and convalescent phases of COVID-19. The prospective study material was composed of cDNA or gDNA derived from T cells, B-cell-depleted T cells, or PBMCs. Deeply sampled blood TCRbeta repertoires from subjects exposed to, actively infected with, or recovered from COVID-19 were included in the dataset. The repertoires were made available in a free public database intended to serve as a resource for research on the immune response to SARS-CoV-2. Samples were obtained from the ongoing ImmuneRACE study (first 160 participants) and from roughly 1,300 subjects provided by 6 global collaborators. The sample metadata nearly always contained a de-identified subject ID, COVID-19 status, age in years and sex. Where available, HLA class I and class II types were taken from metadata supplied by the sample provider and were not determined by assay-based typing.

Reading from cysteine to phenylalanine, the CDR3 counts 14 amino acids. Only the CDR3 portion is preserved as DNA: 42 bases, with reading frame beginning at the first base. At the junction V is shortened by 3 bases and J by 1 base, with 9 bases in between. CDR1 and CDR2 are drawn from the germline V gene: KGHSH, LQKENI. Results the study describes overall, beyond this receptor: The quantity of clinical and demographic metadata differed by source and by participant and was supplied without curation.

Each collaborating institution followed its own protocols to collect whole blood in K2EDTA tubes. For TCRbeta analysis, collaborators shipped samples in one of three forms: frozen whole blood, isolated PBMCs, or DNA extracted from either of those sample types. TCRbeta CDR3 regions were amplified from genomic DNA by means of the immunoSEQ Assay, a bias-controlled multiplex PCR. The paper's processing steps were these. The number of nucleated cells in each sample was estimated from the amplification of reference gene primers within the assay. Sequence reads were collapsed and filtered to measure the absolute abundance of every unique TCRbeta CDR3 rearrangement. For each sample, productive Simpson clonality was calculated as the square root of Simpson's diversity index across productive rearrangements. As stored in TCRdb, this immuneACCESS dataset retains in-frame rearrangements with V and J assigned. A fraction of the clones does not appear; measured against another copy, unresolved V genes explain less than half of the discrepancy, and the remainder lacks a known reason. V, J and clone size reflect that table, while D and trimming were determined from the DNA. This sample comprises 47,000 or so clones, roughly 82% of them detected only once. The top ten hold about 2.9% of the sample.

The origin of this receptor is a woman aged 55-75 years with acute or convalescent COVID-19. Sequencing was done on a sample of peripheral blood. Recombination joined TRBV18 with TRBJ1-1; the D gene assignment is ambiguous. For the CDR3, the sequence is CASSPAGRNTEAFF. The DNA sequence follows: TGTGCCAGCTCACCGGCAGGTAGGAACACTGAAGCTTTCTTT.